Below are 15 T cell receptor beta chains sequenced from a single sample in a study of T cells in Graves' hyperthyroidism and ophthalmopathy. Template material for amplifying TCR beta CDR3 regions consisted of RNA transcripts. The TCR CDR3 was amplified in a first-round RT-PCR using the HTBI primer set. Via MiXCR, TCRdb re-called the multiplex PCR reads, giving one row per CDR3 protein. The sample consists of over 250,000 distinct CDR3 sequences, 25% to 30% of them appearing once. The sequenced sample was blood. The receptors come from a man aged 40-55 years with Graves' hyperthyroidism that later progressed to Graves' ophthalmopathy.

This clonotype appeared many times. This chain connects TRBV20-1 to TRBJ1-2; TRBD1 might be the D (6 bases). Germline V CDR1 and CDR2: DFQATT, SNEGSKA (reference sequence). This CDR3 contains 14 residues. The germline V and J ends were trimmed by 6 bases and 8 bases, with 22 bases remaining between them. The CDR3 sequence: CSAPKQGPTEGYTF. DNA of the CDR3: TGCAGTGCCCCAAAACAGGGACCTACTGAAGGCTACACCTTC.

In this sample, this clonotype turned up many times. The chain has TRBV6-1 and TRBJ2-5; 9 nucleotides align to TRBD2. CDR1 and CDR2 from the germline V gene are MNHNS and SASEGT. The J segment lost 2 bases and the V segment lost 0 bases, leaving 4 bases of the junction unmatched. The CDR3 totals 16 residues. The CDR3 spells CASSEAPSGAQETQYF. In DNA form, the CDR3 reads TGTGCCAGCAGTGAAGCGCCTAGCGGGGCTCAAGAGACCCAGTACTTC.

This clonotype was seen repeatedly, ten times or more. The chain uses TRBV12-3 or TRBV12-4 and TRBJ1-5; TRBD1 is a possible D gene (6 bases). The CDR3 spans 12 residues. Trimming removed 7 bases at V and 4 bases at J, with 8 bases between. DNA for the CDR3: TGTGCCAGCACCGGACAGAATCAGCCCCAGCATTTT. Its protein product is CASTGQNQPQHF.

This clonotype was counted at least ten times. The chain combines TRBV19 with TRBJ1-2; possibly TRBD1 for D (6 bases). Per germline, CDR1 LNHDA and CDR2 SQIVND (reference sequence). This CDR3 contains 16 residues. Deletions cut 6 bases from V and 0 bases from J, with 17 bases between. The CDR3 nucleotides read TGTGCCAGTAGCCCGATAGGGGCAGGGGCTAACTATGGCTACACCTTC. Its protein is CASSPIGAGANYGYTF.

This clonotype was recorded at least ten times. V and J are TRBV19 and TRBJ2-7; D perhaps matches TRBD1 (5 bases). V was cut by 6 bases and J by 2 bases, with 11 bases left in between. Germline V gene data show CDR1 as LNHDA and CDR2 as SQIVND (reference sequence). This CDR3 comprises 13 residues. The CDR3, as DNA: TGTGCCAGTAGCCAGACAGCCACCTACGAGCAGTACTTC. Residues: CASSQTATYEQYF.

This clonotype was detected ten times or more. The chain links TRBV3-1 to TRBJ2-5; 10 positions match TRBD2. With V trimmed by 2 bases and J by 4 bases, 4 bases remained unmatched. Germline CDR1 reads LGHDT; CDR2 reads YNNKEL (reference sequence). This CDR3 is built from 15 residues. This CDR3 reads CASSQLAGVGETQYF. In nucleotides, the CDR3 is TGTGCCAGCAGCCAACTAGCGGGAGTGGGAGAGACCCAGTACTTC.

This clonotype was counted many times. The V gene is TRBV20-1, the J gene TRBJ2-7, with 7 bases aligning to TRBD2. The CDR3 consists of 15 residues. V was clipped by 0 bases and J by 3 bases; unmatched bases: 8. From germline, CDR1 is DFQATT and CDR2 SNEGSKA (reference sequence). CDR3 residues: CSARDGGSGIYEQYF. As DNA, the CDR3 is TGCAGTGCTAGAGACGGGGGAAGCGGGATCTACGAGCAGTACTTC.

Notes on this clonotype: Sequence at one end of the junction differs from germline and may be a read error. The chain combines TRBV11-2 with TRBJ2-5; D ambiguous. The length of the CDR3 is 15 residues. The V gene's germline CDR1 is SGHAT and CDR2 FQNNGV. CDR3 loop: CASTLSPTVQETQYF. CDR3 in DNA: TGTGCCAGCACCTTATCCCCGACCGTGCAAGAGACCCAGTACTTC.

The table lists this clonotype with many counts. CDR3 nucleotide sequence: TGTGCCAGCAGGCCCCCTTTCACCACCTACGAGCAGTACTTC. This translates into CASRPPFTTYEQYF. This rearrangement joins TRBV6-1 to TRBJ2-7; D call uncertain. The germline V and J ends were trimmed by 6 bases and 2 bases, with 14 bases remaining between them. The V gene's germline CDR1 is MNHNS and CDR2 SASEGT. The CDR3 consists of 14 residues.

The chain joins TRBV24-1 to TRBJ2-5; the D call may be TRBD1 or TRBD2 (6 bases each). The V gene's germline CDR1 is KGHDR and CDR2 SFDVKD. Trimming shortened V by 5 bases and J by 5 bases, and 17 bases separated the two germline ends. This CDR3 is 15 amino acids long. The CDR3 DNA reads as TGTGCCACCAGTGGGAGGGACGGGGGCGGCGAGACCCAGTACTTC. The encoded protein is CATSGRDGGGETQYF.

The table lists this clonotype with many counts. The gene calls are TRBV29-1 and TRBJ1-2; 7 nucleotides align to TRBD1. This CDR3 contains 12 residues. The germline V gene encodes CDR1 SQVTM and CDR2 ANQGSEA. Trimming took 6 bases from V and 7 from J; bases not matched to a gene: 8. CDR3 loop: CSVEQGSSGYTF. The CDR3 nucleotides read TGCAGCGTGGAACAGGGGTCCAGTGGCTACACCTTC.

This chain links TRBV7-3 with TRBJ1-1, with 8 bases that match TRBD1. Unmatched junction bases numbered 3, after V lost 9 bases and J lost 0 bases. Germline CDR1 and CDR2: SGHTA and FQGTGA. This CDR3 has 13 residues. CDR3 coding DNA: TGTGCCAGGACAGGGGAAGTGAACACTGAAGCTTTCTTT. It encodes CARTGEVNTEAFF.

This clonotype appeared many times. This chain links TRBV6-1 with TRBJ2-2; the match to TRBD1 covers 11 bases. The ends lost 8 bases at V and 6 bases at J; junction bases unmatched: 5. This CDR3 is built from 14 residues. The V gene's germline CDR1 is MNHNS and CDR2 SASEGT. The CDR3 spells CASFGQGAAGELFF. CDR3 DNA sequence: TGTGCCAGCTTTGGACAGGGGGCTGCCGGGGAGCTGTTTTTT.

This clonotype was counted at least ten times. V and J are TRBV19 and TRBJ2-7, with D hard to call. The CDR3 consists of 15 residues. Germline lookup yields CDR1 LNHDA and CDR2 SQIVND (reference sequence). V lost 5 bases to trimming and J lost 0 bases, with 14 bases between them. The CDR3 loop reads CASSLGQTLSYEQYF. As DNA, the CDR3 is TGTGCCAGTAGTCTTGGGCAGACTCTCTCCTACGAGCAGTACTTC.

This sequence joins TRBV6-2 or TRBV6-3 and TRBJ2-7, with a weak D call TRBD1 (8 bases). The CDR3 is made up of 15 amino acids. V lost 9 bases to trimming and J lost 5 bases, with 23 bases between them. Per germline, CDR1 MNHEY and CDR2 SVGEGT. CDR3 in amino acids: CASSIPGQGGNEQYF. DNA of the CDR3: TGTGCCAGTAGTATCCCTGGACAGGGAGGGAACGAGCAGTACTTC.